This TCR beta chain came from a study of T cell repertoires in cytomegalovirus infection. This clonotype came up many times. Its antigen is not identified. From germline, CDR1 is MDHEN and CDR2 SYDVKM. V lost 7 bases and J 2 bases, leaving 8 bases between the germline ends. The CDR3 is 12 residues long. TCRdb independently ran MiXCR on the reads; one entry per CDR3 protein. This repertoire shows about 300,000 distinct CDR3 sequences, roughly a tenth found once; its top ten account for less than 3%. Overall study findings and caveats: Public TCR beta family frequency separated CMV-and-HLA carriers, including in an independent cohort.

The TCR was taken from a human donor in good health (CMV status not recorded). Some clones in this sample may be carry-over from other donors' samples. The sample comprised PBMCs. This chain joins TRBV28 and TRBJ1-2; D perhaps matches TRBD1 (5 bases). Here the CDR3 DNA reads TGTGCCAGCACAGGGTCGAACTATGGCTACACCTTC. It translates to CASTGSNYGYTF.